Listed below are T cell receptor beta chains from one sample, sequenced in a study of blood T cell repertoires in COVID-19. Sequencing used immunoSEQ multiplex PCR; TCRdb keeps in-frame clones, though not all of them. The sample lists 280,000 or so clones; approximately 85% were seen once. Sequencing input: peripheral blood. The receptors were sampled from a man aged 18 to 35 with active or convalescent COVID-19. Both conserved end residues are part of each CDR3. Fields, in order: clone size, J gene, V gene, D gene, CDR3 DNA, CDR3 protein. D genes are given only for firm matches. Size is stated for part of the rows, as once, few or many counts, or as a class when the clone is expanded.

>.|TRBJ1-3|TRBV7-9|.
TGTGCCAGCAGTACCCCGAGTCGACAGACCTCTGGAAACACCATATATTTT
CASSTPSRQTSGNTIYF
>.|TRBJ1-2|TRBV12-3/TRBV12-4|TRBD1
TGTGCCAGCAGCCCGGGACAGGGGAATGGCTACACCTTC
CASSPGQGNGYTF
>.|TRBJ2-2|TRBV27|.
TGTGCCAGCAGTTTAAATTTGTGGCTAGCGAACACCGGGGAGCTGTTTTTT
CASSLNLWLANTGELFF
>.|TRBJ2-5|TRBV5-1|TRBD2
TGCGCCAGCAGCTTTGAGTGGACTAGCGACCAAGAGACCCAGTACTTC
CASSFEWTSDQETQYF
>.|TRBJ2-3|TRBV9|TRBD2
TGTGCCAGCAGCTCAAGGACTAGCGGGGGGCTTGACCGCACAGATACGCAGTATTTT
CASSSRTSGGLDRTDTQYF
>.|TRBJ1-5|TRBV18|.
TGTGCCAGCTCACCACAACGGGGTCAGCCCCAGCATTTT
CASSPQRGQPQHF
>.|TRBJ2-3|TRBV11-2|TRBD2
TGTGCCAGCAGCCCAGGGACGGGGGGGATGACAGATACGCAGTATTTT
CASSPGTGGMTDTQYF
>.|TRBJ1-1|TRBV10-1|.
TGCGCCAGCAGTGAGTATCGCGGCACTGAAGCTTTCTTT
CASSEYRGTEAFF
>few|TRBJ2-3|TRBV4-2|TRBD2
TGTGCCAGCAGCCCCTCCGGGGTTAGCGGGGGATACACAGATACGCAGTATTTT
CASSPSGVSGGYTDTQYF
>.|TRBJ1-1|TRBV6-2/TRBV6-3|.
TGTGCCAGCAGTCGAGGCACTGAAGCTTTCTTT
CASSRGTEAFF
>.|TRBJ2-5|TRBV27|.
TGTGCCAGCAGGGACAGAAAAGAGACCCAGTACTTC
CASRDRKETQYF
>.|TRBJ2-7|TRBV10-3|TRBD1
TGTGCCACCACGTCGGGACAGGGCCACGAGCAGTACTTC
CATTSGQGHEQYF
>.|TRBJ1-5|TRBV3-1/TRBV3-2|.
TGTGCCAGCAGCCAAGATAGGGGTCAGCCCCAGCATTTT
CASSQDRGQPQHF
>.|TRBJ2-3|TRBV24-1|TRBD2
TGTGCCACCAGTGATTGGGAGGGAGGCACAGATACGCAGTATTTT
CATSDWEGGTDTQYF
>.|TRBJ1-2|TRBV2|.
TGTGCCAGCAGTGAATGGGCAGGGGAGACTAACTATGGCTACACCTTC
CASSEWAGETNYGYTF
>.|TRBJ2-1|TRBV4-1|.
TGCGCCAGCAGCCAGTCACAGGGAAACTACAATGAGCAGTTCTTC
CASSQSQGNYNEQFF
>.|TRBJ2-3|TRBV5-4|TRBD2
TGTGCCAGCAGCGCGGGACTAGCGGGCACAGATACGCAGTATTTT
CASSAGLAGTDTQYF
>.|TRBJ2-7|TRBV9|.
TGTGCCAGCAGTGTTAGCGGCTCCCCATCCGAGCAGTACTTC
CASSVSGSPSEQYF
>.|TRBJ2-5|TRBV7-9|.
TGTGCCAGCAGCTTAGGAGTCGGCGGGGAGATCCAAGAGACCCAGTACTTC
CASSLGVGGEIQETQYF
>.|TRBJ1-2|TRBV27|.
TGTGCCAGCAGTTTTTCTCTCCAAACAGATTATGGCTACACCTTC
CASSFSLQTDYGYTF
>few|TRBJ1-2|TRBV7-9|.
TGTGCCAGCAGCCCCGACATCGTATTAAACTATGGCTACACCTTC
CASSPDIVLNYGYTF
>.|TRBJ2-2|TRBV5-1|TRBD2
TGCGCCAGCAGCCCCCGGACTAGCGGGGGGGGGAGCACCGGGGAGCTGTTTTTT
CASSPRTSGGGSTGELFF
>.|TRBJ2-5|TRBV7-9|TRBD1
TGTGCCAGCACCTTCGGGACAGGGGGCTCTGGGACCCAGTACTTC
CASTFGTGGSGTQYF
>.|TRBJ1-2|TRBV6-5|.
TGTGCCAGCAGCGCAGCAGGGTACGGCTATGGCTACACCTTC
CASSAAGYGYGYTF
>.|TRBJ2-1|TRBV5-6|.
TGTGCCAGCAGCTCCCGTTCAGGGTCGGCCTGCAATGAGCAGTTCTTC
CASSSRSGSACNEQFF
>.|TRBJ2-1|TRBV14|TRBD1
TGTGCCAGCAGCCAAGATCAAGGACAGGCCTACAATGAGCAGTTCTTC
CASSQDQGQAYNEQFF
>.|TRBJ2-7|TRBV4-2|.
TGTGCCAGCAGCCAAGAAATTGGGGGGACCTCCTACGAGCAGTACTTC
CASSQEIGGTSYEQYF
>.|TRBJ1-1|TRBV21-1|.
TGTGCCAGCAGCAAAAAAAATGAAATACAGGGTGAAGCTTTCTTT
CASSKKNEIQGEAFF
>.|TRBJ1-2|TRBV18|TRBD1
TGTGCCAGCTCACCTTATACCGGGACAGAGGACTACACCTTC
CASSPYTGTEDYTF
>few|TRBJ1-1|TRBV6-5|.
TGTGCCAGCAGTTACGTCAGGGCCACTGAAGCTTTCTTT
CASSYVRATEAFF
>once|TRBJ2-3|TRBV5-1|.
TGCGCCAGCAGCCCAGGTCGGAGGGATACGCAGTATTTT
CASSPGRRDTQYF
>.|TRBJ2-7|TRBV12-1|.
TGTGCCAGCAGCCTCGGACAGGGGGACCACTACGAGCAGTACTTC
CASSLGQGDHYEQYF
>.|TRBJ2-7|TRBV4-1|.
TGCGCCAGCAGCCCACTCGGGGTCCAGGGGGAGCAGTACTTC
CASSPLGVQGEQYF
>.|TRBJ2-5|TRBV5-4|.
TGTGCCAGCAGCCCAACAGGAATCCAAGAGACCCAGTACTTC
CASSPTGIQETQYF
>.|TRBJ1-4|TRBV15|.
TGTGCCACCGAACACCGGGACATGAATGAAAAACTGTTTTTT
CATEHRDMNEKLFF